This T cell receptor (beta chain) appears in the sequencing data of a study of T-cell reconstitution after alpha-beta-depleted transplantation in children. Losses at the gene ends were 0 bases for V and 7 bases for J; bases not matched to a gene: 8. Germline V CDR1 and CDR2: DFQATT, SNEGSKA (reference sequence). The CDR3 runs to 15 residues. Unique molecular identifiers were incorporated during preparation of the TCRbeta library. TCRdb re-called the PCR reads through MiXCR, storing one row per CDR3 protein. The sample shows about 640,000 distinct CDR3 sequences, 16% of them seen only once. This material consisted of PBMCs from the stem cell graft donor, taken from the stem cell graft. The source of this sequence is a human donor who donated a stem cell graft to a child with acute myeloid leukemia. The chain has TRBV20-1 and TRBJ2-1, with TRBD1 identical over 8 bases. The CDR3 protein is CSARDLRTGRNEQFF. Here the CDR3 DNA reads TGCAGTGCTAGAGATCTCCGGACAGGGAGGAATGAGCAGTTCTTC.